This T cell receptor beta chain stems from a study of cytomegalovirus exposure and HLA in healthy donors. Broader study findings: The classifier reportedly diagnosed cytomegalovirus status with high specificity and sensitivity. There were some 150 TCR beta chains listed as cytomegalovirus-associated. TCR clusters originating in the first cohort tended to co-occur in the roughly 120 validation repertoires, according to a later analysis.

Method: immunoSEQ multiplex PCR; TCRdb's copy keeps in-frame clones and lacks some. The sample includes about 360,000 clones, more than 80% seen only once; the top ten take about 0.8%. CDR1 is MNHNS, CDR2 SASEGT, per germline. Trimming at V came to 4 bases and at J to 3 bases, leaving 8 bases not matched to a gene. The CDR3 is made up of 15 amino acids. This clone was seen a handful of times. Its antigen is undetermined. The origin of this receptor is a young woman in good health and CMV-seronegative. Sequencing was performed on PBMCs. The chain couples TRBV6-1 to TRBJ1-1, with 7 bases identical to TRBD1. The CDR3 loop is CASSARTGTDTEAFF. CDR3 in DNA: TGTGCCAGCAGTGCCAGGACAGGTACGGACACTGAAGCTTTCTTT.